The next 4 T cell receptor beta chains were all read from a single sample in a study of human T cells and chemical hapten exposure. TCRdb independently ran MiXCR on the RACE reads; one entry per CDR3 protein. The sample has about 69,000 distinct CDR3 sequences; 10% are singletons. Time point of the sample: patch test 2, 6 weeks after DPC sensitization. Treatment reported: therapeutic diphenylcyclopropenone sensitization with weekly scalp DPC. The sequences come from whole blood, collected in connection with sensitization to the hapten diphenylcyclopropenone (DPC). These receptor sequences come from a woman aged 45-60 years with alopecia areata. Some clones in this sample may be carry-over from other donors' samples.

The rearrangement joins TRBV19 to TRBJ2-7, with D unresolved. The germline V and J ends were trimmed by 3 bases and 7 bases, with 13 bases remaining between them. Looked up from germline, CDR1 is LNHDA and CDR2 is SQIVND (reference sequence). This CDR3 spans 13 amino acids. CDR3 DNA sequence: TGTGCCAGTAGTATTGGGCCGGCGAGGGAGCAGTACTTC. It codes for CASSIGPAREQYF.

This chain uses TRBV20-1 with TRBJ1-6; D is uncertain. The CDR3 contains 12 residues. Germline V gene sequence: CDR1 DFQATT, CDR2 SNEGSKA (reference sequence). V was clipped by 6 bases and J by 0 bases, with 3 bases between them. The CDR3 loop is CSASSYNSPLHF. CDR3 nucleotides: TGCAGTGCCAGCTCCTATAATTCACCCCTCCACTTT.

Concerning this clonotype: This may arise from a read error, as a much more abundant clone is one base away. This rearrangement joins TRBV6-2 or TRBV6-3 to TRBJ2-7, with 8 nucleotides matching TRBD2. Germline CDR1 and CDR2: MNHEY and SVGEGT. With V trimmed by 5 bases and J by 6 bases, 9 bases remained unmatched. The CDR3 has 14 residues. The CDR3 coding sequence is TGTGCCAGCAGTCAGCGGCGGGAGGTCATCGAGCAGTACTTC. Translation: CASSQRREVIEQYF.

This clonotype was counted at least ten times. This chain links TRBV19 with TRBJ2-1; D is uncertain. Trimming cost V 3 bases and J 3 bases, with 12 bases left between them. The CDR3 has 15 amino acids. Germline V gene sequence: CDR1 LNHDA, CDR2 SQIVND (reference sequence). CDR3 bases: TGTGCCAGTAGTATGAGTACGGTCAGCTACAATGAGCAGTTCTTC. It specifies CASSMSTVSYNEQFF.